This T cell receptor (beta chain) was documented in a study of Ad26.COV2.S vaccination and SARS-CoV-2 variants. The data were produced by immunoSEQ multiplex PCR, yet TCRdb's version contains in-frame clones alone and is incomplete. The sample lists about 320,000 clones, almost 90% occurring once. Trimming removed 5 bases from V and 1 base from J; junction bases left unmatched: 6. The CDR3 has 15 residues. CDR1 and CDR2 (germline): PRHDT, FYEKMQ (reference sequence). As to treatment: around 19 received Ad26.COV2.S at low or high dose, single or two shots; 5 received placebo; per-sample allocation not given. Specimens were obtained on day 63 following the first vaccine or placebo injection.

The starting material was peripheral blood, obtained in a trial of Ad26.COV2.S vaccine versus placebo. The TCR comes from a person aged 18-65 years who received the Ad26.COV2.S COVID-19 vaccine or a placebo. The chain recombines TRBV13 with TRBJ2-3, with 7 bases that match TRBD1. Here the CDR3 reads CASSRPGTGTDTQYF. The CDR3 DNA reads TGTGCCAGCAGCCGGCCCGGGACAGGCACAGATACGCAGTATTTT.